The present T cell receptor beta chain was sequenced within a study of vaccination and CD4 T cells after COVID-19. Notes on this clonotype: Antigen: not known.

Treatment specified: roughly 11-day PBMC culture with coronavirus spike peptide pools or control peptides (ViraFEST assay). CD4+ T cells that came from the unexposed donor were collected before the COVID-19 pandemic (2011-2018). V gave up 6 bases and J gave up 3 bases; unmatched junction bases: 4. Germline V gene sequence: CDR1 SNHLY, CDR2 FYNNEI. CDR3 length: 14 residues. The Oncomine TCR Beta short-read assay sequenced DNA from cultured CD4+ T cells. TCRdb processed the PCR reads anew with MiXCR; each CDR3 protein has one entry. The sample consists of about 7,400 distinct CDR3 sequences, 53% of them appearing once.

Sequencing used CD4+ T cells from blood, cultured in vitro. This sequence originates from a human donor in good health. The chain is built from TRBV2 and TRBJ2-7; 11 bases agree with TRBD2. The CDR3 DNA follows: TGTGCCAGCAGCGCCGGGACTAGCGGCTACGAGCAGTACTTC. This translates into CASSAGTSGYEQYF.